This T cell receptor beta chain derives from a study of T-cell reconstitution after alpha-beta-depleted transplantation in children. General study points: At one year after transplant, newly produced T cells mostly accounted for T-cell counts and diversity. After transplant, high TCRbeta diversity at day 60 in some patients arose from surviving recipient T cells and thymic progenitors. About two months after transplant, alpha-beta T cells reportedly came from several hundred expanded graft clones.

TCRbeta library construction was performed incorporating unique molecular identifiers. One entry per CDR3 protein results from TCRdb running MiXCR on the PCR reads. The profile covers almost 600,000 distinct CDR3 sequences, with roughly a quarter appearing a single time and 36% taken by the ten largest. CDR3 length: 17 amino acids. Trimming took 2 bases from V and 4 from J, leaving 18 bases between them. The germline V gene has CDR1 DFQATT and CDR2 SNEGSKA (reference sequence). Comments on this clonotype: The antigen is unknown.

V is TRBV20-1 and J is TRBJ1-6; D possibly corresponds to TRBD1 (6 bases). The sample in question was PBMCs, obtained before TCRalphabeta/CD19-depleted stem cell transplant. The source of this sequence is a boy under two years old with Wiskott-Aldrich syndrome, due to receive a stem cell transplant. DNA of the CDR3: TGCAGTGCTAGACCCCAGGGGTCCCCTTTATATAATTCACCCCTCCACTTT. Its translation: CSARPQGSPLYNSPLHF.